Presented here are 10 T cell receptor beta chains from one specimen sequenced in a study of CD8+ T cells in alopecia areata. The sequencing template was cDNA reverse transcribed from extracted RNA. The protocol was immunoSEQ multiplex PCR, while the TCRdb copy is restricted to in-frame clones and leaves out a portion. The sample consists of about 140,000 clones, about 51% of them appearing once. The input for sequencing was CD4+ T cells sorted from blood, taken at week 0. The receptors here all came from a human donor with alopecia areata.

CDR3 DNA: TGCGCCAGCAGCTACGGTGGGGTCGTGAGCGGGAGGGCCGGTCATGAGCAGTTCTTC. Amino acids: CASSYGGVVSGRAGHEQFF. V and J are TRBV5-1 and TRBJ2-1, with 10 bases that match TRBD2. The CDR3 totals 19 residues. From germline, CDR1 is SGHRS and CDR2 YFSETQ. J lost 8 bases, V lost 3 bases, and 20 bases had no gene match.

J is TRBJ1-1 and V is TRBV2; D unclear. The V and J ends lost 4 bases and 0 bases respectively, with 9 bases between them. The CDR3 runs to 14 residues. Germline loops: CDR1 SNHLY, CDR2 FYNNEI. DNA of the CDR3: TGTGCCAGCAGTGTCGGAAGTTTGAACACTGAAGCTTTCTTT. Protein sequence: CASSVGSLNTEAFF.

The chain is built from TRBV20-1 and TRBJ1-3; D is ambiguous. The V end lost 7 bases, the J end lost 8 bases, and 12 bases lay between the germline ends. CDR1 is DFQATT, CDR2 SNEGSKA, per germline (reference sequence). This CDR3 comprises 11 residues. In DNA form, the CDR3 reads TGCAGTGGGGCAGAGTCGGACACCATATATTTT. This encodes CSGAESDTIYF.

V and J are TRBV11-2 and TRBJ2-5; 7 bases align to TRBD1. This CDR3 has 13 residues. Unmatched junction bases numbered 1, after V lost 2 bases and J lost 4 bases. In germline, CDR1 is SGHAT, CDR2 FQNNGV. The CDR3 is CASSLSGGETQYF. The CDR3 nucleotides read TGTGCCAGCAGCTTATCAGGGGGAGAGACCCAGTACTTC.

The V and J genes are TRBV10-3 and TRBJ1-4; D gene uncertain. CDR1 and CDR2 (germline): ENHRY, SYGVKD. The ends were cut back, 10 bases at V and 5 bases at J, with 14 bases in the middle. CDR3 length: 13 residues. As DNA, the CDR3 is TGTGCCACCGAACAGAATCCAAATGAAAAACTGTTTTTT. This sequence encodes CATEQNPNEKLFF.

This chain joins TRBV28 and TRBJ2-6, with D possibly TRBD2 on 6 matching bases. CDR1 is MDHEN, CDR2 SYDVKM, per germline. This CDR3 spans 15 amino acids. V was cut by 4 bases and J by 2 bases, with 9 bases left in between. Written as DNA, the CDR3 is TGTGCCAGCAGTTCGACTAGGACTGGGGCCAACGTCCTGACTTTC. Amino acid sequence: CASSSTRTGANVLTF.

This rearrangement joins TRBV7-2 to TRBJ1-5; D might be TRBD1 (6 bases). Trimming pared 1 base from V and 3 bases from J, leaving 16 bases between. The CDR3 is 17 amino acids. CDR1 SGHTA and CDR2 FQGNSA come from the germline V gene. The chain's CDR3 is CASSLVGTPTTNQPQHF. The CDR3 region has the DNA TGTGCCAGCAGCTTAGTAGGGACACCCACTACCAATCAGCCCCAGCATTTT.

The chain links TRBV28 to TRBJ1-2; D might be TRBD1 (5 bases). Trimming left V 3 bases short and J 5 bases short, with 7 bases between. Germline V gene lookup returns CDR1 MDHEN and CDR2 SYDVKM. This CDR3 is built from 12 residues. In DNA form, the CDR3 reads TGTGCCAGCAGTTTCGGGGGATATGGCTACACCTTC. Its translation is CASSFGGYGYTF.

This sequence joins TRBV7-2 and TRBJ2-3, with D tentatively TRBD1 or TRBD2 (7 bases each). Germline-derived CDR1 and CDR2 are SGHTA and FQGNSA. V was shortened by 1 base and J by 7 bases, with 18 bases between the two germline ends. The CDR3 has 16 residues. CDR3 nucleotide sequence: TGTGCCAGCAGCTTAGGAGTGGGAGGGGGCTCTAATACGCAGTATTTT. The encoded protein is CASSLGVGGGSNTQYF.

The chain recombines TRBV7-2 with TRBJ2-6; TRBD2 might be the D (7 bases). The length of the CDR3 is 17 residues. The V end was cut by 1 base, the J end by 2 bases, with 12 bases between. Germline CDR1 and CDR2: SGHTA and FQGNSA. The CDR3 DNA reads TGTGCCAGCAGCTTAGGTGGGGGGGCCCCTGGGGCCAACGTCCTGACTTTC. Encoded protein: CASSLGGGAPGANVLTF.